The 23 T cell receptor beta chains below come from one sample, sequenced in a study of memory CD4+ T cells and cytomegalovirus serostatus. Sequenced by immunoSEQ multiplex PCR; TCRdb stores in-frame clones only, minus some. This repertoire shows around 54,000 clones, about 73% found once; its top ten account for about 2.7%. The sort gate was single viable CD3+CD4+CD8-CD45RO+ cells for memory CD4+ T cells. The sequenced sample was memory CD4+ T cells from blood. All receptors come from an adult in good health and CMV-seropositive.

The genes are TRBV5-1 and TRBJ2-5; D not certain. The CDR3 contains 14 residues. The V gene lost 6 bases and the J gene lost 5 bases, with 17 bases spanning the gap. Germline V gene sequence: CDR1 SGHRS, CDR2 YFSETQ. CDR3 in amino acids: CASKPSGRSETQYF. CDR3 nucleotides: TGCGCCAGCAAACCTTCTGGGCGGAGCGAGACCCAGTACTTC.

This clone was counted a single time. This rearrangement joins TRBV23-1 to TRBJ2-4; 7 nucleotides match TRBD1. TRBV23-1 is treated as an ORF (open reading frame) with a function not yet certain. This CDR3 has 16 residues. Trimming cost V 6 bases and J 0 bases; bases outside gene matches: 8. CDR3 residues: CASSRRDSVAKNIQYF. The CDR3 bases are TGCGCCAGCAGCCGAAGGGACAGCGTAGCCAAAAACATTCAGTACTTC.

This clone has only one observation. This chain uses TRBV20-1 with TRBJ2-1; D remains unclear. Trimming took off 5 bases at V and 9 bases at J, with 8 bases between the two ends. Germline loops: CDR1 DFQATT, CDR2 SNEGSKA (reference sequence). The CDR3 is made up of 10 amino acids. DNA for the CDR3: TGCAGTGCTGGGGTTATTGAGCAGTTCTTC. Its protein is CSAGVIEQFF.

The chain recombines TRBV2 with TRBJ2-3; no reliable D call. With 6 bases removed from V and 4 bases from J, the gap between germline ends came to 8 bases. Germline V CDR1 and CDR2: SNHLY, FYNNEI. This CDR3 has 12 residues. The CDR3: CASSIAPDTQYF. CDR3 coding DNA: TGTGCCAGCAGCATAGCCCCAGATACGCAGTATTTT.

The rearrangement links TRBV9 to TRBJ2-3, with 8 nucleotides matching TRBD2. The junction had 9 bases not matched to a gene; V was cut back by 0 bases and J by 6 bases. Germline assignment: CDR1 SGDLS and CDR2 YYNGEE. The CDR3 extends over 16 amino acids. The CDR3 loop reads CASSVDLRGVWDTQYF. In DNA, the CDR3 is TGTGCCAGCAGCGTAGACTTGCGGGGGGTGTGGGATACGCAGTATTTT.

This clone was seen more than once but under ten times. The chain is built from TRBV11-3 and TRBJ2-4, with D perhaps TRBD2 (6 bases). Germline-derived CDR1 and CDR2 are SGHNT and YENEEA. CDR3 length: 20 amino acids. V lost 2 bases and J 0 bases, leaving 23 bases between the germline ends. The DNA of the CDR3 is TGTGCCAGCAGCTTATCGTTTGGTTACCGGGTGGGACTAGCCAAAAACATTCAGTACTTC. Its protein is CASSLSFGYRVGLAKNIQYF.

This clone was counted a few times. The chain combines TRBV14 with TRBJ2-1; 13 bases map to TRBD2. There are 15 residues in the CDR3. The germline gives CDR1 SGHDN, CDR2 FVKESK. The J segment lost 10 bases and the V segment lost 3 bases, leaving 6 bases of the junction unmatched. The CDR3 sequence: CASSHGTSGVKEQFF. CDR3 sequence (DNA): TGTGCCAGCAGCCACGGGACTAGCGGGGTGAAGGAGCAGTTCTTC. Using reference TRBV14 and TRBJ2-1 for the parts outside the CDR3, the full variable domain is EAGVTQFPSHSVIEKGQTVTLRCDPISGHDNLYWYRRVMGKEIKFLLHFVKESKQDESGMPNNRFLAERTGGTYSTLKVQPAELEDSGVYFCASSHGTSGVKEQFFGPGTRLTVL.

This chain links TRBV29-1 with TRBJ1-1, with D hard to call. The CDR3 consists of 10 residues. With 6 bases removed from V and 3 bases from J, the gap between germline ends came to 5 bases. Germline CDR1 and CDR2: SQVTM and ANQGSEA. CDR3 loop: CSVDDTEAFF. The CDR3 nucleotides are TGCAGCGTAGACGACACTGAAGCTTTCTTT.

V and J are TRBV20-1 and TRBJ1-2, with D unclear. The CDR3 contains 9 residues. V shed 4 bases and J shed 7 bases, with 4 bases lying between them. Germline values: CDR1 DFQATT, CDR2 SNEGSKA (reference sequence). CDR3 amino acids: CSAISGYTF. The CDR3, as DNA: TGCAGTGCTATCTCTGGCTACACCTTC.

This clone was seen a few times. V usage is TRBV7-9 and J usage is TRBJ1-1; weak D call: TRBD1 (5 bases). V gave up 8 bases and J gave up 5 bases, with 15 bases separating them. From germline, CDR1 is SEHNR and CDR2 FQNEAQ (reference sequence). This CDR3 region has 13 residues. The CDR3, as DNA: TGTGCCAGCGGCTCAGCGGGGGTAACTGAAGCTTTCTTT. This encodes CASGSAGVTEAFF.

The CDR3 sequence: CASSWGGGNQPQHF. The CDR3, as DNA: TGTGCCAGCAGTTGGGGTGGGGGCAATCAGCCCCAGCATTTT. The rearrangement links TRBV6-5 to TRBJ1-5; D uncertain. This CDR3 comprises 14 residues. Looked up from germline, CDR1 is MNHEY and CDR2 is SVGAGI. V was cut by 4 bases and J by 2 bases, with 9 bases left in between.

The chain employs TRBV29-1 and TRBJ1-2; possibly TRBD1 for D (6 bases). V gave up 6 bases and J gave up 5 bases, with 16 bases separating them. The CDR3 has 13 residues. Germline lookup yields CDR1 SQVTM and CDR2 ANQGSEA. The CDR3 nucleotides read TGCAGCGTGGGGGGCGGCCCTACTTATGGCTACACCTTC. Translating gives CSVGGGPTYGYTF.

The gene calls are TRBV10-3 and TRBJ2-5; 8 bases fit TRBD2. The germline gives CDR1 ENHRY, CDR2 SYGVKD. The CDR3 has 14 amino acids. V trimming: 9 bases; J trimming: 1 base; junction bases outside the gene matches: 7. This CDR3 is CAIATGGPQETQYF. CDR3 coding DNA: TGTGCCATTGCGACGGGAGGGCCCCAAGAGACCCAGTACTTC.

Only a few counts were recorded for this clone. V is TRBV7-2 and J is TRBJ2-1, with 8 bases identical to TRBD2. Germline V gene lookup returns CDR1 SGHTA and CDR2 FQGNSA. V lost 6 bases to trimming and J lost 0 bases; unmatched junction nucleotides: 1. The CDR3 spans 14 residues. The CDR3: CASRSGSSYNEQFF. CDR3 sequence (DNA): TGTGCCAGCAGAAGCGGGAGCTCCTACAATGAGCAGTTCTTC.

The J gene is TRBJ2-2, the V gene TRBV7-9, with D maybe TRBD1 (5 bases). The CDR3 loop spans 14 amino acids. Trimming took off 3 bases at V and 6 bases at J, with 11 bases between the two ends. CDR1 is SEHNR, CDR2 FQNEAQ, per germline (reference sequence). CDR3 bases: TGTGCCAGCAGCTTCTACCAGGGTCCCGGGGAGCTGTTTTTT. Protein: CASSFYQGPGELFF.

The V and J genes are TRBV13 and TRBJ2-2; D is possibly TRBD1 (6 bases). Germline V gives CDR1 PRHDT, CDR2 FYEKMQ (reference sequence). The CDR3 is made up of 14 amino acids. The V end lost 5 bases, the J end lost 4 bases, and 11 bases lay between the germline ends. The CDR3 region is CASSPPGVTGELFF. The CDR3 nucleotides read TGTGCCAGCAGCCCCCCAGGGGTCACCGGGGAGCTGTTTTTT.

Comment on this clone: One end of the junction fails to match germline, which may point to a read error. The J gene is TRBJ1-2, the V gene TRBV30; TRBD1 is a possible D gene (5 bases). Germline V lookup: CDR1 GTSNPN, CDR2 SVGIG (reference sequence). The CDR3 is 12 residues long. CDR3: CAWSGPLGRVAF. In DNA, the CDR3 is TGTGCCTGGAGTGGCCCGTTAGGCAGGGTAGCCTTC.

CDR3 nucleotide sequence: TGTGCCAGCAGCTTAGCGGGGGAGACCCAGTACTTC. Encoded protein: CASSLAGETQYF. The chain joins TRBV7-2 to TRBJ2-5; D remains unclear. Per germline, CDR1 SGHTA and CDR2 FQGNSA. Trimming pared 0 bases from V and 5 bases from J, leaving 4 bases between. This CDR3 spans 12 amino acids.

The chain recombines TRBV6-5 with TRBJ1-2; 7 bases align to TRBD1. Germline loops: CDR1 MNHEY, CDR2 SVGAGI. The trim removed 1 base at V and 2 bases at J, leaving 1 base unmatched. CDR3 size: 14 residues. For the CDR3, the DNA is TGTGCCAGCAGTTACTACAGGGGCAACTATGGCTACACCTTC. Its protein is CASSYYRGNYGYTF.

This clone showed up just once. The CDR3 reads CASSLWNSYEQYV. The CDR3 DNA reads as TGTGCCAGCAGCTTGTGGAACTCCTACGAGCAGTACGTC. This rearrangement joins TRBV5-6 to TRBJ2-7; D unclear. The CDR3 has 13 residues. The V gene lost 1 base and the J gene lost 0 bases, with 5 bases spanning the gap. Per the germline V gene, CDR1 is SGHDT and CDR2 is YYEEEE.

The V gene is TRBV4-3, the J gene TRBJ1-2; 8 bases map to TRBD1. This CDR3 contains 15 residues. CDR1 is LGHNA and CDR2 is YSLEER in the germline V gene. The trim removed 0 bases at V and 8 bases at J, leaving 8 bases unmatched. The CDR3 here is CASSQDHQGAAGYTF. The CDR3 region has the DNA TGCGCCAGCAGCCAAGATCATCAGGGGGCGGCGGGCTACACCTTC.

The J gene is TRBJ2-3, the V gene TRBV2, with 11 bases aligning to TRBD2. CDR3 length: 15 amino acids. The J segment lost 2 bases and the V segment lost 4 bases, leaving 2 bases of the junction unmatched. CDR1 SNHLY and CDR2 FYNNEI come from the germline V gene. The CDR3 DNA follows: TGTGCCAGCAGTGGACTAGCGGGGATCACAGATACGCAGTATTTT. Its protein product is CASSGLAGITDTQYF.

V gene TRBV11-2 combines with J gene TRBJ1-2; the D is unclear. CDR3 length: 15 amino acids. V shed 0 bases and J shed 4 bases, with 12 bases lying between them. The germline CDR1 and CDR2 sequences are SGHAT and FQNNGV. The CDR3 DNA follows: TGTGCCAGCAGCTTAGACGTGGCGACGGGCTATGGCTACACCTTC. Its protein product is CASSLDVATGYGYTF. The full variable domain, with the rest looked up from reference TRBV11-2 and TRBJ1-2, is EAGVAQSPRYKIIEKRQSVAFWCNPISGHATLYWYQQILGQGPKLLIQFQNNGVVDDSQLPKDRFSAERLKGVDSTLKIQPAKLEDSAVYLCASSLDVATGYGYTFGSGTRLTVV.